This T cell receptor beta chain came from a study of cytomegalovirus exposure and HLA in healthy donors. Overall study findings and caveats: With high specificity and sensitivity, the classifier reportedly diagnosed cytomegalovirus status. In a later analysis, TCR association rates varied by HLA locus: DRB1 most, HLA-C fewest. CMV serostatus alone was available as immune exposure information.

Per germline, CDR1 SGDLS and CDR2 YYNGEE. This CDR3 is built from 15 residues. Germline trimming cut 0 bases from V and 5 bases from J; bases unmatched to any gene: 5. PCR amplification relied on 60 Vbeta primers (plus 13 Jbeta primers). Profiled with immunoSEQ multiplex PCR; TCRdb holds only in-frame clones, not every one. The sample consists of some 130,000 clones, nearly 80% of them appearing once. On this clone: What it recognizes is unknown.

The sequence was obtained from a man aged 25 to 40 in good health and CMV-seronegative. The genes are TRBV9 and TRBJ2-1; TRBD2 matches 7 bases. The sequencing input was PBMCs. The CDR3 loop reads CASSVVVGGNNEQFF. The CDR3 DNA reads as TGTGCCAGCAGCGTAGTAGTGGGAGGGAACAATGAGCAGTTCTTC.